This TCR beta chain is from a study of T-cell reconstitution after alpha-beta-depleted transplantation in children. Study-wide results and caveats: The origin of high day-60 TCRbeta diversity in some patients lay in surviving recipient T cells and thymic progenitors. At one year after transplant, newly produced T cells mostly accounted for T-cell counts and diversity. Reportedly, only several hundred clones from non-depleted graft cells drove alpha-beta T-cell counts at about two months.

This clonotype was counted ten times or more. Its antigen remains unknown. Library preparation (for TCRbeta) was performed with unique molecular identifiers. TCRdb reprocessed the PCR reads via MiXCR and lists one record per CDR3 protein. The sample yields approximately 15,000 distinct CDR3 sequences, about 7.7% seen once. With 2 bases removed from V and 6 bases from J, the gap between germline ends came to 7 bases. The CDR3 totals 13 residues. Germline CDR1 reads SEHNR; CDR2 reads FQNEAQ (reference sequence). This specimen was PBMCs, mostly from graft donor cells, taken 60 days after TCRalphabeta/CD19-depleted stem cell transplant. The chain uses TRBV7-9 and TRBJ2-2, with no clear D. This receptor was identified in a boy under two years old who had a stem cell transplant for Wiskott-Aldrich syndrome, so the T cells may come from the graft donor. CDR3 loop: CASSLWVAGELFF. The CDR3 DNA follows: TGTGCCAGCAGCTTATGGGTCGCCGGGGAGCTGTTTTTT.